These 21 T cell receptor beta chains were all obtained from the same sample, sequenced in a study of cytomegalovirus exposure and HLA in healthy donors. The primer mix had 60 Vbeta and 13 Jbeta primers. Sequencing was performed with immunoSEQ multiplex PCR; in TCRdb, only in-frame clones are kept and a portion is missing. The sample has about 120,000 clones; 60% to 85% are singletons. The sample consisted of PBMCs. Receptors were obtained from a woman aged 18-29 years in good health and CMV-seronegative.

This chain connects TRBV25-1 to TRBJ2-5; a weak D match, TRBD1 (6 bases). The CDR3 runs to 16 residues. In germline, CDR1 is MGHDK, CDR2 SYGVNS. The germline V and J ends were trimmed by 6 bases and 2 bases, with 19 bases remaining between them. The CDR3 DNA reads as TGTGCCAGCAGCGGGGTGACAGGTACCCTACAAGAGACCCAGTACTTC. Residues: CASSGVTGTLQETQYF.

V gene TRBV15 combines with J gene TRBJ2-7, with 9 positions matching TRBD1. The CDR3 contains 16 residues. The V gene end was trimmed by 3 bases and the J gene end by 5 bases; junction bases not matched to a gene: 11. Per the germline V gene, CDR1 is LNHNV and CDR2 is YYDKDF (reference sequence). The CDR3 spells CATSRGGTGPGNEQYF. The CDR3 DNA sequence: TGTGCCACCAGCAGGGGTGGGACAGGGCCAGGAAACGAGCAGTACTTC.

As DNA, the CDR3 is TGTGCCAGCAGTTCGTCTAGAGGGAAATTCAATCAGCCCCAGCATTTT. Its protein product is CASSSSRGKFNQPQHF. The V gene is TRBV28, the J gene TRBJ1-5, with D uncertain. V was trimmed by 4 bases and J by 3 bases, leaving 16 bases between them. Germline values: CDR1 MDHEN, CDR2 SYDVKM. This CDR3 is 16 amino acids long.

The genes are TRBV4-2 and TRBJ1-5, with 7 nucleotides matching TRBD1. This CDR3 spans 15 amino acids. Germline V gene lookup returns CDR1 LGHNA and CDR2 YNFKEQ. V trimming: 3 bases; J trimming: 6 bases; junction bases outside the gene matches: 8. CDR3 region: CASSQGGDRIQPQHF. DNA for the CDR3: TGTGCCAGCAGCCAGGGTGGGGACAGAATTCAGCCCCAGCATTTT.

The chain combines TRBV7-9 with TRBJ1-1; a weak D match, TRBD1 (6 bases). The V and J ends lost 5 bases and 4 bases respectively, with 14 bases between them. This CDR3 region has 14 residues. From germline, CDR1 is SEHNR and CDR2 FQNEAQ (reference sequence). CDR3 loop: CASSATGWGTEAFF. DNA of the CDR3: TGTGCCAGCAGCGCGACAGGATGGGGCACTGAAGCTTTCTTT. Full variable domain (missing parts from reference TRBV7-9 and TRBJ1-1): DTGVSQNPRHKITKRGQNVTFRCDPISEHNRLYWYRQTLGQGPEFLTYFQNEAQLEKSRLLSDRFSAERPKGSFSTLEIQRTEQGDSAMYLCASSATGWGTEAFFGQGTRLTVV.

The CDR3 region has the DNA TGTGCCAGCAACCAGGGGGGCGCGGACTATGGCTACACCTTC. The encoded protein is CASNQGGADYGYTF. This chain joins TRBV28 and TRBJ1-2; 7 nucleotides match TRBD1. CDR3 length: 14 amino acids. Germline-derived CDR1 and CDR2 are MDHEN and SYDVKM. V lost 7 bases and J lost 3; bases outside the gene matches: 8.

The J gene is TRBJ1-2, the V gene TRBV10-3; 8 nucleotides line up with TRBD1. In germline, CDR1 is ENHRY, CDR2 SYGVKD. V shed 7 bases and J 5 bases; nucleotides not matched to a gene: 6. This CDR3 has 13 residues. The CDR3 here is CAIKGQAYYGYTF. The CDR3 DNA sequence: TGTGCCATCAAGGGACAGGCCTATTATGGCTACACCTTC.

The V gene is TRBV7-9, the J gene TRBJ2-3, with 9 positions matching TRBD1. The CDR3 sequence is 14 residues long. Germline loops: CDR1 SEHNR, CDR2 FQNEAQ (reference sequence). Germline trimming cut 1 base from V and 6 bases from J; bases unmatched to any gene: 2. The CDR3 loop reads CASSLDRGLDTQYF. DNA for the CDR3: TGTGCCAGCAGCTTAGACAGGGGGCTGGATACGCAGTATTTT. The variable domain in full, completed from reference TRBV7-9 and TRBJ2-3, reads DTGVSQNPRHKITKRGQNVTFRCDPISEHNRLYWYRQTLGQGPEFLTYFQNEAQLEKSRLLSDRFSAERPKGSFSTLEIQRTEQGDSAMYLCASSLDRGLDTQYFGPGTRLTVL.

The chain couples TRBV5-6 to TRBJ2-3; 10 bases are a match to TRBD2. The CDR3 has 15 amino acids. Germline trimming cut 3 bases from V and 0 bases from J; bases unmatched to any gene: 1. Germline CDR1 SGHDT, CDR2 YYEEEE. The CDR3 region has the DNA TGTGCCAGCAGCTCACTAGCGGGGAGCACAGATACGCAGTATTTT. Translation gives CASSSLAGSTDTQYF. Supplemented by reference TRBV5-6 and TRBJ2-3, the full variable domain reads DAGVTQSPTHLIKTRGQQVTLRCSPKSGHDTVSWYQQALGQGPQFIFQYYEEEERQRGNFPDRFSGHQFPNYSSELNVNALLLGDSALYLCASSSLAGSTDTQYFGPGTRLTVL.

This clone has a count of ten or more. The V gene is TRBV6-1, the J gene TRBJ1-6; D is unclear. This CDR3 has 15 residues. CDR1 and CDR2 (germline): MNHNS, SASEGT. V lost 6 bases to trimming and J lost 5 bases, with 14 bases between them. CDR3 sequence: CASSQGDGDNSPLHF. The CDR3 coding sequence is TGTGCCAGCAGCCAAGGAGACGGCGATAATTCACCCCTCCACTTT.

V usage is TRBV6-5 and J usage is TRBJ2-5; TRBD2 matches 8 bases. CDR3 size: 16 residues. From germline, CDR1 is MNHEY and CDR2 SVGAGI. J was trimmed by 1 base and V by 2 bases; bases with no gene match: 6. The CDR3 DNA reads as TGTGCCAGCAGTTACGTTCCCGGGGGGGCCCAAGAGACCCAGTACTTC. Protein sequence: CASSYVPGGAQETQYF.

Worth noting for this clone: The conserved phenylalanine or tryptophan normally closing the CDR3 is absent here, so this likely arose from a read error. The limits of the CDR3 on the DNA are not certain, so only TCRdb's listed CDR3 is given. The chain joins TRBV14 to TRBJ1-1; the table's TRBD1 call for D was not verified on the DNA. The CDR3 has 15 residues if both end residues are counted. Germline lookup yields CDR1 SGHDN and CDR2 FVKESK. CDR3 loop: CASSHQGALLTEALV.

The gene calls are TRBV5-1 and TRBJ2-5; 9 bases are a match to TRBD2. With 0 bases clipped from V and 2 bases from J, the junction kept 5 bases outside the gene matches. The CDR3 sequence is 16 residues long. CDR1 is SGHRS and CDR2 is YFSETQ in the germline V gene. The CDR3 sequence is CASSLASGATQETQYF. In DNA form, the CDR3 reads TGCGCCAGCAGCTTGGCTAGCGGGGCAACACAAGAGACCCAGTACTTC.

The rearrangement links TRBV30 to TRBJ2-1; 7 nucleotides align to TRBD2. This CDR3 region has 15 residues. The trim removed 2 bases at V and 7 bases at J, leaving 11 bases unmatched. Germline V gene sequence: CDR1 GTSNPN, CDR2 SVGIG (reference sequence). CDR3 region: CAWSYGTGGGNEQFF. In DNA form, the CDR3 reads TGTGCCTGGAGTTACGGAACGGGGGGAGGGAATGAGCAGTTCTTC.

In nucleotides, the CDR3 is TGTGCCAGCAGCACCAACAGGGATGGCTACACCTTC. Protein: CASSTNRDGYTF. V and J are TRBV7-9 and TRBJ1-2, with D possibly matching TRBD1 (6 bases). This CDR3 has 12 amino acids. Trimming removed 5 bases from V and 6 bases from J, with 10 bases in between. Germline V CDR1 and CDR2: SEHNR, FQNEAQ (reference sequence).

This clone has a handful of counts. V is TRBV6-6 and J is TRBJ1-5; D is possibly TRBD1 (5 bases). Between the trimmed V and J ends, which lost 5 bases and 6 bases, there was a span of 17 bases. The germline CDR1 and CDR2 sequences are MNHNY and SVGAGI (reference sequence). The length of the CDR3 is 15 residues. This CDR3 is CASSAFDSTLQPQHF. CDR3 bases: TGTGCCAGCAGTGCCTTCGACAGTACCCTTCAGCCCCAGCATTTT.

This clone appeared a single time. The V gene is TRBV5-4, the J gene TRBJ1-5, with 7 bases that match TRBD1. After removal of 4 bases from V and 7 bases from J, the junction contained 5 bases not matched to a gene. The germline gives CDR1 SGHNT, CDR2 YYREEE (reference sequence). This CDR3 region has 13 residues. Here the CDR3 reads CASSTGVEQPQHF. CDR3 coding DNA: TGTGCCAGCAGCACAGGGGTCGAGCAGCCCCAGCATTTT.

This clone showed up just a few times. The chain combines TRBV7-6 with TRBJ2-2; tentatively, D is TRBD2 (5 bases). V was cut by 1 base and J by 4 bases, with 10 bases left in between. The CDR3 is 15 amino acids. Germline CDR1 SGHVS, CDR2 FNYEAQ. CDR3 residues: CASSLGGGGTGELFF. The CDR3 DNA sequence: TGTGCCAGCAGCTTAGGAGGAGGAGGCACCGGGGAGCTGTTTTTT. The whole variable domain, filled in from reference TRBV7-6 and TRBJ2-2, reads GAGVSQSPRYKVTKRGQDVALRCDPISGHVSLYWYRQALGQGPEFLTYFNYEAQQDKSGLPNDRFSAERPEGSISTLTIQRTEQRDSAMYRCASSLGGGGTGELFFGEGSRLTVL.

This chain joins TRBV6-1 and TRBJ2-1; 7 bases align to TRBD1. This CDR3 region has 14 residues. Germline trimming cut 7 bases from V and 5 bases from J; bases unmatched to any gene: 8. Germline V gene sequence: CDR1 MNHNS, CDR2 SASEGT. Here the CDR3 DNA reads TGTGCCAGCACGGGACAGAGATTTGACAATGAGCAGTTCTTC. It encodes CASTGQRFDNEQFF.

The V call is TRBV25-1, the J call TRBJ1-5; 7 nucleotides match TRBD1. The J segment lost 4 bases and the V segment lost 8 bases, leaving 5 bases of the junction unmatched. Germline CDR1 reads MGHDK; CDR2 reads SYGVNS. The CDR3 has 13 amino acids. Written as DNA, the CDR3 is TGTGCCAGCGGGGACAGCCTTAATCAGCCCCAGCATTTT. As protein: CASGDSLNQPQHF.

This clone was detected a few times. The chain carries TRBV28 and TRBJ1-2; D is possibly TRBD1 (6 bases). V lost 3 bases to trimming and J lost 8 bases, with 16 bases between them. The germline V gene encodes CDR1 MDHEN and CDR2 SYDVKM. CDR3 length: 14 residues. The CDR3 here is CASSLFSRGAGYTF. The CDR3 DNA follows: TGTGCCAGCAGTTTGTTTTCCAGGGGTGCCGGCTACACCTTC.